The source of this T cell receptor (beta chain) is a study of T-cell reconstitution after alpha-beta-depleted transplantation in children. Study-wide findings and caveats: T-cell counts and diversity were attributed mostly to newly produced T cells one year after transplant. In patients about two months after transplant, alpha-beta T cells reportedly arose from several hundred expanded graft clones. Recipient T cells and thymic progenitors that survived were the source of the high TCRbeta diversity seen at day 60 in some patients.

This clonotype has ten or more counts. The antigen remains unidentified. Using unique molecular identifiers, the investigators prepared the TCRbeta library. Each CDR3 protein is one row after TCRdb ran MiXCR on the PCR reads. Of around 200,000 distinct CDR3 sequences listed, about a tenth are singletons. The V end lost 3 bases, the J end lost 5 bases, and 7 bases lay between the germline ends. The CDR3 consists of 11 residues. Germline V lookup: CDR1 SQVTM, CDR2 ANQGSEA. This chain uses TRBV29-1 with TRBJ2-5; D not certain. The sequence was collected from a child under three years old with acute myeloid leukemia, due to receive a stem cell transplant. The source was PBMCs, collected before TCRalphabeta/CD19-depleted stem cell transplant. CDR3 protein: CSVDLTETQYF. Here the CDR3 DNA reads TGCAGCGTTGATCTGACTGAGACCCAGTACTTC.